This T cell receptor (beta chain) is from a study of technical replicates of blood from a few donors. The CDR3 is 13 residues long. From germline, CDR1 is MDHEN and CDR2 SYDVKM. V was cut by 5 bases and J by 7 bases, with 14 bases left in between. Profiled with immunoSEQ multiplex PCR; TCRdb holds only in-frame clones, not every one. The sample lists 35,000 to 50,000 clones; around 96% were seen once. The rearrangement links TRBV28 to TRBJ2-5; D not resolved. This TCR was recovered from a human donor in good health. The sequencing input was T cells isolated from PBMCs. In nucleotides, the CDR3 is TGTGCCAGCAGTCTCTACGTACGGTGGACCCAGTACTTC. The encoded protein is CASSLYVRWTQYF.